Below, 8 T cell receptor beta chains from the same sample are listed, as sequenced in a study of T cells in Graves' hyperthyroidism and ophthalmopathy. Authors of the study amplified TCR beta CDR3 regions from RNA transcripts. First-round RT-PCR targeting the TCR CDR3 was performed with the HTBI primer set. MiXCR, applied by TCRdb to the multiplex PCR reads, yields one record per CDR3 protein. The repertoire includes around 450,000 distinct CDR3 sequences, 15% to 19% of them detected once, and approximately 8% sits in the top ten. Specimen: blood. The receptor source for this set is a woman aged 18-30 years with Graves' hyperthyroidism.

Ten or more counts support this clonotype. This chain links TRBV6-1 with TRBJ1-5, with 8 bases that match TRBD1. After removal of 7 bases from V and 5 bases from J, the junction contained 10 bases not matched to a gene. The CDR3 extends over 15 amino acids. Germline CDR1 MNHNS, CDR2 SASEGT. CDR3 sequence: CASNSGQGSHQPQHF. In nucleotides, the CDR3 is TGTGCCAGCAACTCTGGACAGGGTTCCCATCAGCCCCAGCATTTT.

J is TRBJ2-2 and V is TRBV28; D call uncertain. This CDR3 contains 14 residues. CDR1 and CDR2 from the germline V gene are MDHEN and SYDVKM. Trimming shortened V by 2 bases and J by 1 base, and 5 bases separated the two germline ends. CDR3 in DNA: TGTGCCAGCAGTTTACCAGAGAACACCGGGGAGCTGTTTTTT. Its translation: CASSLPENTGELFF.

This chain connects TRBV6-9 to TRBJ2-3; 10 nucleotides align to TRBD2. Trimming cost V 2 bases and J 4 bases; bases outside gene matches: 6. Germline values: CDR1 MNHGY, CDR2 SVAAGI. The CDR3 is made up of 16 amino acids. The CDR3 sequence is CASSYDSSGGADTQYF. For the CDR3, the DNA is TGTGCCAGCAGTTATGACTCGAGCGGGGGGGCAGATACGCAGTATTTT.

This clonotype was counted at least ten times. This chain's CDR3 is CASSTRRVSYGYTF. The CDR3, as DNA: TGTGCCAGCAGCACGCGGAGGGTTTCCTATGGCTACACCTTC. The rearrangement joins TRBV7-2 to TRBJ1-2; D gene unclear. Looked up from germline, CDR1 is SGHTA and CDR2 is FQGNSA. Trimming took 5 bases from V and 4 from J, leaving 14 bases between them. This CDR3 has 14 residues.

Many counts were recorded for this clonotype. The chain employs TRBV30 and TRBJ1-4, with D unresolved. V dropped 4 bases and J dropped 3 bases, with 9 bases sitting between them. The germline V gene encodes CDR1 GTSNPN and CDR2 SVGIG (reference sequence). This CDR3 is built from 13 residues. The CDR3 DNA is TGTGCCTGGACCGGCCCGTCTAATGAAAAACTGTTTTTT. Translation: CAWTGPSNEKLFF.

This clonotype showed up many times. The chain uses TRBV14 and TRBJ2-7; D not certain. Germline V gives CDR1 SGHDN, CDR2 FVKESK. Trimming stripped 1 base from V and 9 bases from J, with 13 bases between. There are 13 residues in the CDR3. The CDR3, as DNA: TGTGCCAGCAGCCAAGGGGTGAACCTCGGGCAGTACTTC. It is translated as CASSQGVNLGQYF.

CDR3 region: CSARDPRTRGGSDTQYF. The CDR3 DNA sequence: TGCAGTGCTAGAGACCCACGGACCCGCGGGGGGTCAGATACGCAGTATTTT. The rearrangement uses TRBV20-1 and TRBJ2-3; 8 nucleotides match TRBD2. The CDR3 contains 17 residues. With 0 bases clipped from V and 4 bases from J, the junction kept 12 bases outside the gene matches. The germline CDR1 and CDR2 sequences are DFQATT and SNEGSKA (reference sequence).

The chain combines TRBV5-4 with TRBJ1-1; TRBD1 agrees at 8 bases. The CDR3 consists of 14 residues. Germline lookup yields CDR1 SGHNT and CDR2 YYREEE (reference sequence). Trimming cost V 4 bases and J 6 bases; bases outside gene matches: 8. In DNA form, the CDR3 reads TGTGCCAGCAGCGGTGGACAGGGAATATCTGAAGCTTTCTTT. This gives the protein CASSGGQGISEAFF.